This is a list of T cell receptor beta chains from one sample in a study of STAT5B mutations in CD4+ large granular lymphocyte leukemia. Profiling relied on immunoSEQ multiplex PCR, and the TCRdb table lists in-frame clones only, not all of them. Seen here are about 24,000 clones, around 72% observed once, and the top ten hold about 0.6%. The material sequenced was CD4+ T cells from blood buffy coats. The receptor source for this set is a human donor in good health. Each CDR3 is given with its conserved first and last residue. D genes are given only for firm matches.

j_call | v_call | d_call | cdr3_aa | cdr3_nt
TRBJ2-7 | TRBV28 | . | CASSFPTRAHEQYF | TGTGCCAGCAGTTTCCCCACTCGGGCCCACGAGCAGTACTTC
TRBJ2-2 | TRBV5-4 | . | CASSLVGGGDTGELFF | TGTGCCAGCAGCTTGGTGGGGGGCGGGGACACCGGGGAGCTGTTTTTT
TRBJ2-2 | TRBV14 | . | CASSRLITGELFF | TGTGCCAGCAGCCGCCTAATCACCGGGGAGCTGTTTTTT
TRBJ2-3 | TRBV10-3 | . | CAISVNLAPDTQYF | TGTGCCATCAGTGTAAACCTAGCGCCAGATACGCAGTATTTT
TRBJ1-1 | TRBV15 | . | CATSRDEGEPEAFF | TGTGCCACCAGCAGAGATGAAGGGGAGCCTGAAGCTTTCTTT
TRBJ1-2 | TRBV5-4 | TRBD1 | CASSSPGTGVYYGYTF | TGTGCCAGCAGCAGTCCCGGGACAGGGGTTTACTATGGCTACACCTTC
TRBJ2-3 | TRBV2 | . | CASRKQGRGTDTQYF | TGTGCCAGCAGGAAACAGGGAAGGGGGACAGATACGCAGTATTTT
TRBJ2-5 | TRBV5-1 | . | CASSFPFPSSLRGQETQYF | TGCGCCAGCAGTTTCCCGTTTCCGTCGAGCTTAAGGGGGCAAGAGACCCAGTACTTC
TRBJ1-1 | TRBV9 | . | CASSPRAGNTEAFF | TGTGCCAGCAGCCCCCGGGCAGGGAACACTGAAGCTTTCTTT
TRBJ1-2 | TRBV5-6 | TRBD1 | CASSLGLNPGQIF | TGTGCCAGCAGCTTGGGTCTTAACCCGGGACAGATTTTC